Described below is a single TCR beta chain sequence and its context. This clone's antigen is unknown. For each CD8+ T cell subset, flow sorting was done in triplicate, and about 300,000 cells per subset went directly into RLT lysis buffer. Naive CD8+ T cells were defined stringently as CD45RO-CCR7+CD27+CD95- to exclude memory contaminants. Peripheral blood mononuclear cells were isolated from buffy coats by standard density gradient centrifugation. Naive CXCR3-negative and CXCR3-positive CD8+ T cells were flow-sorted on a FACSAria III. Total RNA was extracted from sorted cells with an RNeasy Mini Kit. The run used a NextSeq 550. The Human TCR Profiling Kit (MiLaboratory) was used to prepare UMI-labeled 5' RACE TRB cDNA libraries. The full amount of extracted RNA was used for cDNA synthesis, and the full amount of resulting cDNA was used for PCR amplification. Libraries were prepared in parallel using an identical number of PCR cycles. As for how the authors treated the data: With a requirement of at least two reads per UMI, MIGEC and MiXCR extracted about 50,000 +/- 10,000 unique UMI-labeled TRB cDNA molecules per library. On average, each library contained roughly 40,000 +/- 10,000 functional in-frame TRB CDR3 nucleotide clonotypes without stop codons. After each sample was downsampled to 5000 UMI-labeled TRB molecules, VDJtools was used to calculate diversity metrics such as normalized Shannon-Wiener and Chao1. VDJtools computed clonotype-size-weighted physicochemical properties of the central five CDR3 residues: interaction energy, strength, volume and Kidera factor 4. The reads went through TCRdb reprocessing, and each CDR3 protein sequence gets one entry with no DNA. The V and J calls and clone size come from TCRdb's table, not from the authors' own analysis. The sample's records list over 80,000 distinct CDR3 sequences. Jointly, the top ten make up around 1.5% of the sample.

The data derive from a study of CXCR3-negative and CXCR3-positive naive CD8 T cells (dated by TCRdb to the late 2010s). Background for the entire study: In total, about 140 million TRB reads were obtained, or roughly 1.5 +/- 0.3 million reads per library. For the TRBV-TRBJ cluster analysis, the naive subsets came from about five donors, while the memory cells came from 3 donors. Data from around ten donors, pooled across two independent experiments, went into the diversity and physicochemical repertoire analyses.

The paper's findings and limits, for the study overall: TRB CDR3s from CXCR3-positive naive cells showed higher hydrophobicity (lower Kidera factor 4), lower energy, and higher strength and volume indices than CXCR3-negative naive cells. Similar TRBV-TRBJ usage was shown by naive CXCR3-negative and CXCR3-positive cells from the same donor, whereas distinct patterns were shown by memory cells. Because surface CD5, which has been linked to self-reactivity in mice, was comparable between naive subsets, TCR interaction strength was also inferred from TRB CDR3 physicochemical properties. Repertoire diversity was comparably high in both naive subsets but much lower in memory CD8+ T cells. Freshly isolated PBMCs were used for most assays because CXCR3 expression went down partially after cryopreservation.

Per the germline V gene (reference sequence), DFQATT is the CDR1 and SNEGSKA is the CDR2. The CDR3 spans 17 residues, from the cysteine through the phenylalanine. No nucleotide data were recorded. The sequencing sample was made of naive CXCR3- CD8+ T cells from blood. This specimen's cell subset or site label, interpreted: CD45RO-CCR7+CD27+CD95- naive CD8+ T cells lacking CXCR3 (TNR3-). The sequence links TRBV20-1 to TRBJ2-3; TCRdb outputs TRBD2, but without DNA this stays unchecked. The sequence derives from a human donor in good health. Some clones in this sample may be carry-over from other donors' samples. The CDR3 protein: CSARALLVETSTDTQYF.